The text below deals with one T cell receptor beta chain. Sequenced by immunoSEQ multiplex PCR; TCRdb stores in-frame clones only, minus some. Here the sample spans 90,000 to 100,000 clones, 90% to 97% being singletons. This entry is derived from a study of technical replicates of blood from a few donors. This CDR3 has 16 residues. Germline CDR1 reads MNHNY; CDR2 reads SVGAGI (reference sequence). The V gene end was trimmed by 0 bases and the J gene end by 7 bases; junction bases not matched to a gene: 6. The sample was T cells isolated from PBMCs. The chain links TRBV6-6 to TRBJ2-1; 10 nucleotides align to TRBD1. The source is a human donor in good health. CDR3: CASSYSTGGSGNEQFF. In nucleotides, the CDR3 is TGTGCCAGCAGTTACTCGACAGGGGGCTCAGGTAATGAGCAGTTCTTC.